This T cell receptor beta chain was captured in a study of shared clonotypes between healthy human individuals. Study-level findings and limits: Estimated richness was generally greater in naive than memory subsets. Clonotypes which were not shared had lower generation probabilities than clonotypes that all four donors shared.

Sequencing used immunoSEQ multiplex PCR; TCRdb keeps in-frame clones, though not all of them. The profile shows 2 million to 2.5 million clones, roughly 94% of them singletons. In the case of this clone: The antigen is not known.

V was cut by 5 bases and J by 4 bases, with 8 bases left in between. The CDR3 sequence is 13 residues long. Germline V gives CDR1 PRHDT, CDR2 FYEKMQ (reference sequence). Terminally differentiated effector memory CD45RA+ cells were excluded from the naive CD8 cells, which were CD45RO-negative and positively selected for CCR7. Caucasian adults living in Nashville, Tennessee, provided all samples. Sequencing was performed on naive CD8+ T cells sorted from blood. This TCR was sampled from a man aged 18 to 29 in good health. This chain joins TRBV13 and TRBJ2-2; no clear D. The DNA of the CDR3 is TGTGCCAGCAGCCCGGGCCCCACCGGGGAGCTGTTTTTT. Translation: CASSPGPTGELFF.